The 26 T cell receptor beta chains below were found in one sample sequenced in a study of regulatory T cells in long-lasting Graves disease. TCR beta libraries were built with iRepertoire HTBI primers and Arm-PCR of CDR3 regions. TCRdb redid the calling of the multiplex PCR reads with MiXCR, one entry per CDR3 protein. This sample has approximately 470,000 distinct CDR3 sequences, with more than 20% found just once. Time point denoted: persistent/refractory GD, antithyroid drugs over 5 years with positive TRAb. From RNA extracted from PBMCs, the TCR library was made. The sample in question was peripheral blood mononuclear cells (PBMCs), obtained when the disease was refractory, from a patient treated with antithyroid drugs. The origin of the receptors is a female donor with Graves disease.

This clonotype has a handful of counts. The V and J genes are TRBV11-2 and TRBJ2-7; no firm D call. The CDR3 consists of 14 residues. The V gene's germline CDR1 is SGHAT and CDR2 FQNNGV. The germline V and J ends were trimmed by 4 bases and 7 bases, with 17 bases remaining between them. CDR3 amino acids: CASSSNRGIWEQYF. In nucleotides, the CDR3 is TGTGCCAGCAGCTCTAATCGCGGCATCTGGGAGCAGTACTTC.

The genes are TRBV7-8 and TRBJ1-1; D possibly corresponds to TRBD1 (5 bases). The V and J ends lost 6 bases and 5 bases respectively, with 19 bases between them. Germline CDR1 SGHVS, CDR2 FQNEAQ. This CDR3 spans 15 amino acids. CDR3 sequence: CASRLKLQGTTEAFF. DNA for the CDR3: TGTGCCAGCAGACTTAAGCTCCAGGGAACAACTGAAGCTTTCTTT.

DNA of the CDR3: TGCGCCAGCAGCCAAGGCTTGTACGCCTACGAGCAGTACTTC. It encodes CASSQGLYAYEQYF. The chain has TRBV4-1 and TRBJ2-7; D unresolved. Germline V gene data show CDR1 as MGHRA and CDR2 as YSYEKL. The CDR3 contains 14 residues. V lost 1 base and J 2 bases, leaving 9 bases between the germline ends.

This clonotype occurred many times. This chain connects TRBV28 to TRBJ2-5; TRBD1 might be the D (6 bases). This CDR3 spans 16 amino acids. Germline V CDR1 and CDR2: MDHEN, SYDVKM. V was clipped by 5 bases and J by 5 bases, with 21 bases between them. The CDR3 is CASSISDRRPLETQYF. In DNA form, the CDR3 reads TGTGCCAGCAGTATTTCTGACAGGCGCCCCTTGGAGACCCAGTACTTC.

V is TRBV5-4 and J is TRBJ1-6; TRBD1 might be the D (5 bases). Germline V gene lookup returns CDR1 SGHNT and CDR2 YYREEE (reference sequence). The V end lost 3 bases, the J end lost 0 bases, and 13 bases lay between the germline ends. The CDR3 has 17 amino acids. As DNA, the CDR3 is TGTGCCAGCAGCTCCGGGGGACCTAACTCCTATAATTCACCCCTCCACTTT. Residues: CASSSGGPNSYNSPLHF.

V and J are TRBV11-2 and TRBJ2-5, with TRBD1 matching over 8 bases. Germline V gene data show CDR1 as SGHAT and CDR2 as FQNNGV. V dropped 5 bases and J dropped 0; count of bases not matched to a gene: 8. The CDR3 extends over 16 amino acids. CDR3 sequence reads: CASSNGQGFNQETQYF. The CDR3 DNA reads as TGTGCCAGCAGCAACGGACAGGGCTTCAACCAAGAGACCCAGTACTTC.

The sample holds a few counts of this clonotype. The gene calls are TRBV6-5 and TRBJ1-1, with D unclear. V shed 4 bases and J shed 4 bases, with 19 bases lying between them. The CDR3 is 16 amino acids. From germline, CDR1 is MNHEY and CDR2 SVGAGI. CDR3 sequence (DNA): TGTGCCAGCAGTTTCGGACGGTCCCCCCCCGGCACTGAAGCTTTCTTT. Protein sequence: CASSFGRSPPGTEAFF.

This clonotype appeared many times. The chain combines TRBV6-2 or TRBV6-3 with TRBJ1-5, with a weak D call TRBD1 (6 bases). V lost 5 bases and J 6 bases, leaving 29 bases between the germline ends. Germline V lookup: CDR1 MNHEY, CDR2 SVGEGT. The CDR3 sequence is 19 residues long. The CDR3 sequence: CASSGLRGGSVPGSQPQHF. Here the CDR3 DNA reads TGTGCCAGCAGTGGCTTAAGGGGGGGCTCAGTCCCGGGCAGTCAGCCCCAGCATTTT.

This clonotype was observed at least ten times. The chain uses TRBV5-6 and TRBJ2-7; tentatively, D is TRBD2 (5 bases). This CDR3 has 13 amino acids. Germline V gene sequence: CDR1 SGHDT, CDR2 YYEEEE. Trimming stripped 0 bases from V and 6 bases from J, with 10 bases between. The CDR3 coding sequence is TGTGCCAGCAGCTTGGGACTAACCACCGAGCAGTACTTC. It encodes CASSLGLTTEQYF.

At least ten counts were recorded for this clonotype. This chain joins TRBV27 and TRBJ2-5; D is undetermined. Germline-derived CDR1 and CDR2 are MNHEY and SMNVEV (reference sequence). This CDR3 has 14 amino acids. With 0 bases removed from V and 0 bases from J, the gap between germline ends came to 5 bases. The chain's CDR3 is CASSLSWDQETQYF. The CDR3 bases are TGTGCCAGCAGTTTATCGTGGGACCAAGAGACCCAGTACTTC.

The V gene is TRBV28, the J gene TRBJ1-5; D is unclear. The CDR3 consists of 16 residues. The V and J ends lost 6 bases and 3 bases respectively, with 18 bases between them. Germline V gives CDR1 MDHEN, CDR2 SYDVKM. CDR3 in DNA: TGTGCCAGCAGGACGGGGATGGCATCTTACAATCAGCCCCAGCATTTT. This gives the protein CASRTGMASYNQPQHF.

A few counts support this clonotype. The chain uses TRBV7-8 and TRBJ2-1; possibly TRBD2 for D (6 bases). V shed 1 base and J shed 10 bases, with 17 bases lying between them. Germline V gene sequence: CDR1 SGHVS, CDR2 FQNEAQ. CDR3 length equals 15 residues. The CDR3 bases are TGTGCCAGCAGCTTAGAGCATGGAGGGTCAAGGGAGCAGTTCTTC. This sequence encodes CASSLEHGGSREQFF.

In regard to this clonotype: A clone one base away is much larger, so this may be a read error. The chain combines TRBV7-9 with TRBJ1-2, with TRBD1 matching over 8 bases. The V gene end was trimmed by 3 bases and the J gene end by 5 bases; junction bases not matched to a gene: 8. This CDR3 contains 15 residues. Germline CDR1 is SEHNR and CDR2 is FQNEAQ (reference sequence). CDR3 loop: CASSLTGTGSYGYTF. Written as DNA, the CDR3 is TGTGCCAGCAGCTTGACAGGGACAGGATCTTATGGCTACACCTTC.

This clonotype was seen a handful of times. The gene calls are TRBV12-3 or TRBV12-4 and TRBJ2-7, with D unclear. With 6 bases removed from V and 3 bases from J, the gap between germline ends came to 12 bases. CDR3 length: 13 amino acids. CDR3 sequence (DNA): TGTGCCAGCAGACGGACGGCCAACTACGAGCAGTACTTC. This translates into CASRRTANYEQYF.

The V gene is TRBV5-1, the J gene TRBJ2-7; the match to TRBD1 covers 8 bases. CDR3 length: 15 amino acids. Germline V gene lookup returns CDR1 SGHRS and CDR2 YFSETQ. Germline trimming cut 0 bases from V and 4 bases from J; bases unmatched to any gene: 6. CDR3 protein: CASSLGRGQQYEQYF. CDR3 nucleotide sequence: TGCGCCAGCAGCTTGGGCAGGGGGCAACAGTACGAGCAGTACTTC.

In this sample, this clonotype turned up a few times. This sequence joins TRBV7-9 and TRBJ2-5; D is ambiguous. CDR1 is SEHNR and CDR2 is FQNEAQ in the germline V gene (reference sequence). The V gene lost 5 bases and the J gene lost 5 bases, with 18 bases spanning the gap. The CDR3 consists of 15 residues. The CDR3 spells CASSPQMKGQETQYF. The CDR3 nucleotides are TGTGCCAGCAGCCCCCAGATGAAGGGCCAGGAGACCCAGTACTTC.

This clonotype was seen a few times. The chain couples TRBV13 to TRBJ1-1; D gene ambiguous. Germline values: CDR1 PRHDT, CDR2 FYEKMQ (reference sequence). The CDR3 loop spans 18 amino acids. The ends were cut back, 4 bases at V and 3 bases at J, with 24 bases in the middle. CDR3 sequence: CASSSGIGKADGDTEAFF. The CDR3 nucleotides are TGTGCCAGCAGCTCGGGAATTGGGAAGGCAGATGGGGACACTGAAGCTTTCTTT.

This clonotype was observed a handful of times. This chain uses TRBV20-1 with TRBJ2-1; D may match TRBD1 or TRBD2 (5 bases each). The germline V and J ends were trimmed by 3 bases and 10 bases, with 13 bases remaining between them. The CDR3 sequence is 12 residues long. Looked up from germline, CDR1 is DFQATT and CDR2 is SNEGSKA (reference sequence). For the CDR3, the DNA is TGCAGTGCTAGCGTTCTAGCAGGGGAGCAGTTCTTC. Translation gives CSASVLAGEQFF.

In the case of this clonotype: One base away lies a much larger clone, so this may be a sequencing read error. Because it lacks the conserved phenylalanine or tryptophan at the end, this CDR3 is likely a read error. This chain joins TRBV6-2 or TRBV6-3 and TRBJ1-1; no definite D call. This CDR3 is 14 amino acids long. V shed 6 bases and J shed 1 base, with 12 bases lying between them. In germline, CDR1 is MNHEY, CDR2 SVGEGT. The CDR3 is CASSIGLPNTEAFL. The DNA of the CDR3 is TGTGCCAGCAGCATCGGACTACCGAACACTGAAGCTTTCTTG.

The rearrangement links TRBV4-1 to TRBJ2-7; 9 bases agree with TRBD2. V lost 2 bases, J lost 5 bases, and 13 bases stayed unmatched. The CDR3 is made up of 17 amino acids. Germline CDR1 is MGHRA and CDR2 is YSYEKL. Here the CDR3 reads CASSQKSSVAGANEQYF. The CDR3 DNA sequence: TGCGCCAGCAGCCAAAAATCCTCGGTAGCGGGAGCCAACGAGCAGTACTTC.

This clonotype was seen at least ten times. The CDR3 nucleotides are TGTGCCACCAGTGATTCATACGGTCAGAGAGGACGAGAGACCCAGTACTTC. Its translation is CATSDSYGQRGRETQYF. The rearrangement uses TRBV24-1 and TRBJ2-5; D unclear. CDR1 and CDR2 from the germline V gene are KGHDR and SFDVKD. Trimming took 2 bases from V and 4 from J, leaving 19 bases between them. The CDR3 totals 17 residues.

This clonotype was found many times. V and J are TRBV6-2 or TRBV6-3 and TRBJ2-7, with TRBD1 matching 11 bases. Germline CDR1 and CDR2: MNHEY and SVGEGT. The CDR3 is 14 amino acids. The ends lost 2 bases at V and 3 bases at J; junction bases unmatched: 0. CDR3 nucleotide sequence: TGTGCCAGCAGTTACGGGACAGGGGGCTACGAGCAGTACTTC. Protein sequence: CASSYGTGGYEQYF.

V and J are TRBV12-3 or TRBV12-4 and TRBJ1-2; TRBD1 matches at 10 bases. J was trimmed by 3 bases and V by 6 bases; bases with no gene match: 7. CDR3 length equals 15 residues. CDR3 sequence (DNA): TGTGCCAGCAGCCCGAAGACAGGGGGCGACTATGGCTACACCTTC. Translating gives CASSPKTGGDYGYTF.

This clonotype appeared many times. A junction end diverges from the germline sequence, so it may reflect a read error. The chain's CDR3 is CASSFDLNTEAFF. Here the CDR3 DNA reads TGTGCCAGCAGTTTCGACTTAAACACTGAAGCTTTCTTT. The chain carries TRBV5-1 and TRBJ1-1; no clear D. Germline CDR1 and CDR2: SGHRS and YFSETQ. The CDR3 loop spans 13 amino acids.

Comment on this clonotype: This clone may be a read error of a much larger clone one base away. The rearrangement joins TRBV20-1 to TRBJ2-5; 10 bases line up with TRBD2. The CDR3 consists of 15 residues. CDR1 is DFQATT and CDR2 is SNEGSKA in the germline V gene (reference sequence). Germline trimming cut 5 bases from V and 4 bases from J; bases unmatched to any gene: 10. The CDR3, as DNA: TGCAGTGCTCATCTAGCGGGAGTTAGGTTAGAGACCCAGTACTTC. Protein: CSAHLAGVRLETQYF.

This clonotype showed up many times. The V call is TRBV7-9, the J call TRBJ2-7; D is unclear. The germline V gene has CDR1 SEHNR and CDR2 FQNEAQ (reference sequence). This CDR3 is 12 amino acids long. Trimming cost V 6 bases and J 3 bases, with 9 bases left between them. CDR3 loop: CASSSQGYEQYF. CDR3 nucleotides: TGTGCCAGCAGTTCCCAAGGCTACGAGCAGTACTTC. The entire variable domain, with the rest obtained from reference TRBV7-9 and TRBJ2-7, is as follows: DTGVSQNPRHKITKRGQNVTFRCDPISEHNRLYWYRQTLGQGPEFLTYFQNEAQLEKSRLLSDRFSAERPKGSFSTLEIQRTEQGDSAMYLCASSSQGYEQYFGPGTRLTVT.